A selection of T cell receptor beta chains follows, all from one sample in a study of chemoradiotherapy in HPV16-positive cancers. The assay was immunoSEQ multiplex PCR, and TCRdb's table has in-frame clones only and misses some. The sample consists of about 68,000 clones, about nine tenths of them appearing once. The sample here was blood, taken from a patient who underwent chemoradiotherapy. These receptors originate from a human donor with HPV-associated anogenital cancer. Both conserved end residues are part of each CDR3. A D gene is named only where the DNA matches it firmly. Size is omitted from some rows. Given values are once, few, many or a class for expanded clones.

d_call: NA; clone_size: NA; v_call: TRBV9; j_call: TRBJ1-1; cdr3_aa: CASSVGSGYGEAFF; cdr3_nt: TGTGCCAGCAGCGTAGGGTCGGGGTATGGTGAAGCTTTCTTT
d_call: TRBD1; clone_size: NA; v_call: TRBV6-5; j_call: TRBJ1-1; cdr3_aa: CASSSGGRYTEAFF; cdr3_nt: TGTGCCAGCAGTTCAGGGGGGAGGTACACTGAAGCTTTCTTT
d_call: NA; clone_size: NA; v_call: TRBV19; j_call: TRBJ1-6; cdr3_aa: CASSNRDGGYNSPLHF; cdr3_nt: TGTGCCAGTAGTAATCGGGACGGAGGATATAATTCACCCCTCCACTTT
d_call: NA; clone_size: NA; v_call: TRBV28; j_call: TRBJ2-7; cdr3_aa: CATIPGTPTYEQYF; cdr3_nt: TGTGCCACTATCCCCGGGACACCGACCTACGAGCAGTACTTC
d_call: TRBD2; clone_size: NA; v_call: TRBV11-2; j_call: TRBJ2-3; cdr3_aa: CASILWTSPDTQYF; cdr3_nt: TGTGCCAGCATCCTATGGACTAGCCCAGATACGCAGTATTTT
d_call: NA; clone_size: NA; v_call: TRBV10-2; j_call: TRBJ1-1; cdr3_aa: CASSRTATEAFF; cdr3_nt: TGCGCCAGCAGTAGGACAGCGACTGAAGCTTTCTTT
d_call: NA; clone_size: NA; v_call: TRBV2; j_call: TRBJ2-2; cdr3_aa: CASKEGHTGELFF; cdr3_nt: TGTGCCAGCAAGGAGGGGCATACCGGGGAGCTGTTTTTT
d_call: NA; clone_size: NA; v_call: TRBV11-2; j_call: TRBJ1-3; cdr3_aa: CASSLEPGGNTIYF; cdr3_nt: TGTGCCAGCAGCTTAGAGCCAGGGGGAAACACCATATATTTT
d_call: TRBD2; clone_size: medium-sized; v_call: TRBV27; j_call: TRBJ2-3; cdr3_aa: CASSPSGLAGTQYF; cdr3_nt: TGTGCCAGCAGTCCCTCGGGACTAGCGGGGACGCAGTATTTT
d_call: TRBD2; clone_size: NA; v_call: TRBV5-6; j_call: TRBJ2-1; cdr3_aa: CASSGLAGVYNEQFF; cdr3_nt: TGTGCCAGCAGCGGACTAGCGGGGGTGTACAATGAGCAGTTCTTC
d_call: NA; clone_size: NA; v_call: TRBV29-1; j_call: TRBJ2-7; cdr3_aa: CSVDLAYEQYF; cdr3_nt: TGCAGCGTTGATTTGGCCTACGAGCAGTACTTC
d_call: NA; clone_size: NA; v_call: TRBV7-6; j_call: TRBJ1-1; cdr3_aa: CASSLPGRETFF; cdr3_nt: TGTGCCAGCAGTCTTCCAGGGAGGGAAACTTTCTTT
d_call: TRBD1; clone_size: NA; v_call: TRBV7-9; j_call: TRBJ1-2; cdr3_aa: CASSSPGQGYGYTF; cdr3_nt: TGTGCCAGCAGCTCCCCGGGACAGGGTTATGGCTACACCTTC
d_call: NA; clone_size: NA; v_call: TRBV5-1; j_call: TRBJ1-2; cdr3_aa: CASSLDSPDYGYTF; cdr3_nt: TGCGCCAGCAGCTTGGACAGTCCCGACTATGGCTACACCTTC
d_call: TRBD2; clone_size: NA; v_call: TRBV28; j_call: TRBJ2-1; cdr3_aa: CASRLSGRVNNEQFF; cdr3_nt: TGTGCCAGCAGGCTTAGCGGGAGGGTGAACAATGAGCAGTTCTTC
d_call: TRBD2; clone_size: NA; v_call: TRBV7-2; j_call: TRBJ2-7; cdr3_aa: CASSLAGREGQYF; cdr3_nt: TGTGCCAGCAGCCTAGCGGGCAGGGAAGGGCAGTACTTC
d_call: NA; clone_size: NA; v_call: TRBV2; j_call: TRBJ2-1; cdr3_aa: CASSSGQSNEQFF; cdr3_nt: TGTGCCAGCAGTTCCGGACAATCCAATGAGCAGTTCTTC
d_call: TRBD1; clone_size: NA; v_call: TRBV19; j_call: TRBJ1-1; cdr3_aa: CASSTWTGGTEAFF; cdr3_nt: TGTGCCAGTAGTACCTGGACAGGGGGCACTGAAGCTTTCTTT
d_call: NA; clone_size: once; v_call: TRBV7-9; j_call: TRBJ1-4; cdr3_aa: CASKVENEKLFF; cdr3_nt: TGTGCCAGCAAGGTCGAAAATGAAAAACTGTTTTTT
d_call: NA; clone_size: NA; v_call: TRBV29-1; j_call: TRBJ2-2; cdr3_aa: CSVGPGNTGELFF; cdr3_nt: TGCAGCGTTGGGCCAGGAAACACCGGGGAGCTGTTTTTT
d_call: NA; clone_size: NA; v_call: TRBV28; j_call: TRBJ2-7; cdr3_aa: CASSRRGEQYF; cdr3_nt: TGTGCCAGCAGTCGCCGGGGAGAGCAGTACTTC
d_call: TRBD2; clone_size: NA; v_call: TRBV27; j_call: TRBJ2-7; cdr3_aa: CASNPRGGVNEQYF; cdr3_nt: TGTGCCAGCAACCCCCGGGGGGGGGTGAACGAGCAGTACTTC
d_call: NA; clone_size: NA; v_call: TRBV6-6; j_call: TRBJ2-7; cdr3_aa: CASSSAGSYEQYF; cdr3_nt: TGTGCCAGCTCCTCAGCAGGGTCCTACGAGCAGTACTTC
d_call: NA; clone_size: NA; v_call: TRBV7-9; j_call: TRBJ2-7; cdr3_aa: CASSPIPGDEQYF; cdr3_nt: TGTGCCAGCAGCCCAATCCCCGGGGACGAGCAGTACTTC
d_call: NA; clone_size: NA; v_call: TRBV7-2; j_call: TRBJ2-3; cdr3_aa: CASNYLSQDTQYF; cdr3_nt: TGTGCCAGCAACTATCTTAGTCAAGATACGCAGTATTTT
d_call: TRBD2; clone_size: once; v_call: TRBV11-2; j_call: TRBJ2-1; cdr3_aa: CASSLGLAGGEQFF; cdr3_nt: TGTGCCAGCAGCTTAGGACTAGCGGGAGGTGAGCAGTTCTTC
d_call: NA; clone_size: NA; v_call: TRBV13; j_call: TRBJ2-3; cdr3_aa: CASSSRYTDTQYF; cdr3_nt: TGTGCCAGCAGCTCGAGATACACAGATACGCAGTATTTT
d_call: NA; clone_size: NA; v_call: TRBV15; j_call: TRBJ2-5; cdr3_aa: CATSRVGGAGETQYF; cdr3_nt: TGTGCCACCAGCAGAGTAGGAGGGGCGGGTGAGACCCAGTACTTC
d_call: NA; clone_size: NA; v_call: TRBV6-1; j_call: TRBJ2-7; cdr3_aa: CASSEAPSYEQYF; cdr3_nt: TGTGCCAGCAGTGAAGCTCCGTCCTACGAGCAGTACTTC
d_call: NA; clone_size: many; v_call: TRBV11-1; j_call: TRBJ2-2; cdr3_aa: CASSLLNTGELFF; cdr3_nt: TGTGCCAGCAGCCTCCTGAACACCGGGGAGCTGTTTTTT
d_call: TRBD1; clone_size: NA; v_call: TRBV7-2; j_call: TRBJ1-1; cdr3_aa: CASSPLTGIAEAFF; cdr3_nt: TGTGCCAGCAGCCCCCTGACAGGGATCGCTGAAGCTTTCTTT
d_call: TRBD1; clone_size: once; v_call: TRBV6-1; j_call: TRBJ1-5; cdr3_aa: CASRTGGSNQPQHF; cdr3_nt: TGTGCCAGCAGGACAGGGGGAAGCAATCAGCCCCAGCATTTT
d_call: NA; clone_size: NA; v_call: TRBV19; j_call: TRBJ1-5; cdr3_aa: CASSKTGIQHF; cdr3_nt: TGTGCCAGTAGTAAAACAGGGATCCAGCATTTT
d_call: NA; clone_size: NA; v_call: TRBV4-1; j_call: TRBJ2-7; cdr3_aa: CASSQVPRDYEQYF; cdr3_nt: TGCGCCAGCAGCCAAGTCCCCAGGGATTACGAGCAGTACTTC